The 19 T cell receptor beta chains below come from one sample, sequenced in a study of T cell repertoires in cytomegalovirus infection. TCRdb fed the reads into MiXCR, producing one record per CDR3 protein. This sample has roughly 500,000 distinct CDR3 sequences, with around 35% found just once. For these receptors, no antigen is known. The specimen was cultured PBMCs, collected from culture after CMV antigen stimulation. Receptor source: a human donor in good health (CMV status not recorded). Some clones in this sample may be carry-over from other donors' samples.

V gene TRBV7-8 combines with J gene TRBJ2-7; 15 nucleotides match TRBD2. Germline V gene lookup returns CDR1 SGHVS and CDR2 FQNEAQ. Losses at the gene ends were 1 base for V and 2 bases for J; bases not matched to a gene: 6. This CDR3 region has 18 residues. This CDR3 reads CASSLGTSGRASTYEQYF. The CDR3 bases are TGTGCCAGCAGCTTAGGGACTAGCGGGAGGGCCAGTACCTACGAGCAGTACTTC.

The V call is TRBV5-1, the J call TRBJ1-4; TRBD1 agrees at 9 bases. V shed 2 bases and J 7 bases; nucleotides not matched to a gene: 6. The CDR3 is made up of 15 amino acids. Germline values: CDR1 SGHRS, CDR2 YFSETQ. CDR3 coding DNA: TGCGCCAGCAGCTTAACAGGGGGCCTTGGTGAAAAACTGTTTTTT. This codes for CASSLTGGLGEKLFF.

This clonotype appeared a single time. The J gene is TRBJ2-5, the V gene TRBV29-1; no clear D. CDR1 SQVTM and CDR2 ANQGSEA come from the germline V gene. Trimming took off 2 bases at V and 4 bases at J, with 14 bases between the two ends. This CDR3 contains 14 residues. The CDR3 sequence is CSVESPRLGETQYF. The CDR3 region has the DNA TGCAGCGTTGAATCCCCCAGGCTCGGAGAGACCCAGTACTTC.

The V and J genes are TRBV15 and TRBJ2-2, with a weak D call TRBD2 (6 bases). The CDR3 is 16 residues long. Germline V lookup: CDR1 LNHNV, CDR2 YYDKDF (reference sequence). V gave up 0 bases and J gave up 6 bases, with 14 bases separating them. As DNA, the CDR3 is TGTGCCACCAGCAGAGATAGGAGGGAGGTCTCCGGGGAGCTGTTTTTT. It specifies CATSRDRREVSGELFF.

The rearrangement joins TRBV6-2 or TRBV6-3 to TRBJ2-5, with 14 bases lining up with TRBD2. Germline CDR1 is MNHEY and CDR2 is SVGEGT. CDR3 length: 17 residues. The V and J ends lost 5 bases and 5 bases, in that order; junction bases with no gene match: 10. CDR3: CASSRWTSGRHRETQYF. CDR3 DNA sequence: TGTGCCAGCAGTCGGTGGACTAGCGGGAGGCATCGGGAGACCCAGTACTTC.

The chain recombines TRBV12-3 or TRBV12-4 with TRBJ2-1; D uncertain. With 5 bases removed from V and 2 bases from J, the gap between germline ends came to 10 bases. This CDR3 comprises 14 residues. CDR3 protein: CASSQPYPYNEQFF. As DNA, the CDR3 is TGTGCCAGCAGTCAACCCTACCCCTACAATGAGCAGTTCTTC.

For the CDR3, the DNA is TGTGCCAGCAGCTGGGGGACTAGCGGGAGAGGTGAGCAGTTCTTC. Translating it yields CASSWGTSGRGEQFF. The chain carries TRBV5-6 and TRBJ2-1; 14 positions match TRBD2. From germline, CDR1 is SGHDT and CDR2 YYEEEE. Trimming removed 3 bases from V and 9 bases from J; junction bases left unmatched: 5. CDR3 length: 15 residues.

Of note for this clonotype: An end of the junction does not agree with germline; a read error may underlie this. The J gene is TRBJ2-3, the V gene TRBV7-2; 8 bases line up with TRBD2. This CDR3 has 16 amino acids. Germline V lookup: CDR1 SGHTA, CDR2 FQGNSA. The CDR3 DNA reads as TGTGCCAACAGCTTAATAGCGGGAAGAAGCGGAGATACGCAGTATTTT. This gives the protein CANSLIAGRSGDTQYF.

The chain carries TRBV4-1 and TRBJ1-1; D not certain. Germline loops: CDR1 MGHRA, CDR2 YSYEKL. There are 19 residues in the CDR3. The V and J ends lost 3 bases and 1 base respectively, with 24 bases between them. The CDR3 region is CASSQRVDTVNPTNTEAFF. CDR3 coding DNA: TGCGCCAGCAGCCAGCGCGTAGACACTGTCAACCCGACGAACACTGAAGCTTTCTTT.

The rearrangement links TRBV6-2 or TRBV6-3 to TRBJ2-1, with TRBD1 matching 8 bases. From germline, CDR1 is MNHEY and CDR2 SVGEGT. The CDR3 has 16 residues. Unmatched junction bases numbered 7, after V lost 2 bases and J lost 4 bases. CDR3 nucleotides: TGTGCCAGCAGTTACCGCGGACAGGGTGGGTACAATGAGCAGTTCTTC. Its translation is CASSYRGQGGYNEQFF.

V gene TRBV7-2 combines with J gene TRBJ2-2; 7 nucleotides align to TRBD2. Looked up from germline, CDR1 is SGHTA and CDR2 is FQGNSA. This CDR3 contains 14 residues. J was trimmed by 6 bases and V by 4 bases; bases with no gene match: 5. The CDR3 protein is CASSYRLASGELFF. CDR3 nucleotides: TGTGCCAGCAGCTATCGACTAGCCTCCGGGGAGCTGTTTTTT. Looking up the rest from reference TRBV7-2 and TRBJ2-2 gives the full variable domain: GAGVSQSPSNKVTEKGKDVELRCDPISGHTALYWYRQSLGQGLEFLIYFQGNSAPDKSGLPSDRFSAERTGGSVSTLTIQRTQQEDSAVYLCASSYRLASGELFFGEGSRLTVL.

The chain couples TRBV7-9 to TRBJ2-1; D is possibly TRBD1 (7 bases). CDR1 is SEHNR and CDR2 is FQNEAQ in the germline V gene (reference sequence). CDR3 length: 14 residues. The ends were cut back, 8 bases at V and 6 bases at J, with 17 bases in the middle. In DNA form, the CDR3 reads TGTGCCAGCCCCCTGGAGGGGGCGGGCAATGAGCAGTTCTTC. Translated: CASPLEGAGNEQFF.

The chain uses TRBV6-1 and TRBJ2-7, with no clear D. The CDR3 has 12 residues. Trimming took 2 bases from V and 6 from J, leaving 8 bases between them. The germline CDR1 and CDR2 sequences are MNHNS and SASEGT. The CDR3 sequence: CASSELTIEQYV. The CDR3 DNA reads TGTGCCAGCAGTGAACTGACGATCGAGCAGTACGTC.

In this sample, this clonotype turned up a few times. This chain links TRBV4-1 with TRBJ2-2, with 8 bases aligning to TRBD2. The CDR3 consists of 16 residues. With V trimmed by 7 bases and J by 2 bases, 9 bases remained unmatched. CDR1 and CDR2 from the germline V gene are MGHRA and YSYEKL. The CDR3 loop reads CASNPGGGANTGELFF. The CDR3 nucleotides are TGCGCCAGCAACCCCGGGGGGGGAGCTAACACCGGGGAGCTGTTTTTT.

This clonotype was seen more than once but under ten times. V usage is TRBV5-1 and J usage is TRBJ2-1; 11 nucleotides match TRBD2. V lost 5 bases to trimming and J lost 7 bases; unmatched junction nucleotides: 11. From germline, CDR1 is SGHRS and CDR2 YFSETQ. The CDR3 is 16 residues long. CDR3 loop: CASRTGRSGRVNEQFF. The CDR3 DNA follows: TGCGCCAGCAGGACTGGCCGTAGCGGGAGGGTAAATGAGCAGTTCTTC.

This clonotype was found a few times. This chain links TRBV11-3 with TRBJ2-6, with D possibly TRBD2 on 6 matching bases. The V and J ends lost 5 bases and 3 bases respectively, with 11 bases between them. Germline V gives CDR1 SGHNT, CDR2 YENEEA. The CDR3 has 15 residues. Here the CDR3 DNA reads TGTGCCAGCAGCCCCGGGGGTTATGGGGCCAACGTCCTGACTTTC. It translates to CASSPGGYGANVLTF.

The J gene is TRBJ2-2, the V gene TRBV19, with D maybe TRBD2 (6 bases). Trimming left V 7 bases short and J 6 bases short, with 9 bases between. The length of the CDR3 is 12 residues. Germline V gene sequence: CDR1 LNHDA, CDR2 SQIVND (reference sequence). The CDR3 region is CASNPSAGELFF. CDR3 coding DNA: TGTGCCAGTAACCCTAGCGCCGGGGAGCTGTTTTTT.

The chain combines TRBV14 with TRBJ1-5; 7 nucleotides align to TRBD1. With 4 bases clipped from V and 0 bases from J, the junction kept 12 bases outside the gene matches. The CDR3 has 18 amino acids. The V gene's germline CDR1 is SGHDN and CDR2 FVKESK. This CDR3 is CASSPAGTEDDSNQPQHF. The CDR3 DNA reads TGTGCCAGCAGCCCGGCCGGGACAGAAGATGATAGCAATCAGCCCCAGCATTTT.

This clonotype was seen more than once but under ten times. The rearrangement links TRBV19 to TRBJ2-1, with 8 bases aligning to TRBD2. The trim removed 5 bases at V and 8 bases at J, leaving 14 bases unmatched. This CDR3 comprises 16 residues. Per the germline V gene, CDR1 is LNHDA and CDR2 is SQIVND (reference sequence). The chain's CDR3 is CASSRPQAGDPDEQFF. The DNA for the CDR3 is TGTGCCAGTAGTCGCCCCCAAGCGGGAGACCCGGATGAGCAGTTCTTC.